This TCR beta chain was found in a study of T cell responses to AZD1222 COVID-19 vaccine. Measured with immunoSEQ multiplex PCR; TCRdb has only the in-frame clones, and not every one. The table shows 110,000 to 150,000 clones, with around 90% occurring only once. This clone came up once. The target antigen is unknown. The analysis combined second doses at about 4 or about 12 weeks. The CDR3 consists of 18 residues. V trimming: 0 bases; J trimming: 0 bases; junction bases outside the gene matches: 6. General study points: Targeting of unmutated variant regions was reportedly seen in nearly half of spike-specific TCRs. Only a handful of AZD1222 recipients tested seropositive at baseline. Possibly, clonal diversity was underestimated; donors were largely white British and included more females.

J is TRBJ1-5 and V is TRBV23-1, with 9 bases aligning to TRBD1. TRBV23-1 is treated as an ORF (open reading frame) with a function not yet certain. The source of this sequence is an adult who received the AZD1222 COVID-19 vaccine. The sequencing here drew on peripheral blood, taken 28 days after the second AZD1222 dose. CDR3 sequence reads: CASSQSGGQGFSNQPQHF. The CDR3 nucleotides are TGCGCCAGCAGTCAATCGGGGGGACAGGGTTTTAGCAATCAGCCCCAGCATTTT.